This paragraph covers one TCR beta chain sequence. The data originate from a study of control samples from healthy donors and cancer patients. Data came from immunoSEQ multiplex PCR; TCRdb stores just in-frame clones and leaves some out. The sample lists about 160,000 clones, 96% occurring once. The CDR3 extends over 14 amino acids. After removal of 4 bases from V and 7 bases from J, the junction contained 8 bases not matched to a gene. Per the germline V gene, CDR1 is WSHSY and CDR2 is SAAADI. This chain uses TRBV10-2 with TRBJ2-7, with 9 bases matching TRBD1. The sequenced sample was blood. This TCR was recovered from a woman in her 30s in good health. The chain's CDR3 is CASSGRDRAWEQYF. The CDR3 nucleotides read TGCGCCAGCAGTGGACGGGACAGGGCATGGGAGCAGTACTTC.